The 5 T cell receptor beta chains listed next were all sequenced from one sample in a study of OX40 agonist ivuxolimab in advanced cancers. The repertoire was sequenced with immunoSEQ multiplex PCR; TCRdb's copy has only in-frame clones and lacks some. The table has more than 45,000 clones, roughly 80% seen once. The sample in question was CD4+ or CD8+ T cells sorted from blood, obtained in a trial of the OX40 agonist ivuxolimab. These receptors all come from an adult with an advanced solid tumor such as melanoma, head and neck, liver or kidney cancer.

This clone was detected only once. The chain employs TRBV9 and TRBJ1-1, with 7 bases that match TRBD1. The CDR3 is 15 amino acids. Germline V CDR1 and CDR2: SGDLS, YYNGEE. V was pared by 4 bases and J by 2 bases, with 8 bases of the junction left unmatched. CDR3 DNA sequence: TGTGCCAGCAGCCCACAGACAGGGACCAACACTGAAGCTTTCTTT. It is translated as CASSPQTGTNTEAFF.

The rearrangement joins TRBV9 to TRBJ2-7, with D perhaps being TRBD1 or TRBD2 (5 bases each). V was pared by 3 bases and J by 4 bases, with 17 bases between. CDR1 and CDR2 from the germline V gene are SGDLS and YYNGEE. The CDR3 has 15 amino acids. The CDR3, as DNA: TGTGCCAGCAGCGCATCCGGGACCCCCCAATACGAGCAGTACTTC. Its translation: CASSASGTPQYEQYF.

The rearrangement joins TRBV30 to TRBJ1-6, with D unresolved. The CDR3 consists of 12 residues. The V gene's germline CDR1 is GTSNPN and CDR2 SVGIG (reference sequence). With 4 bases removed from V and 12 bases from J, the gap between germline ends came to 13 bases. CDR3 DNA: TGTGCCTGGAACGCGAACATACGACCCCTCCACTTT. Protein sequence: CAWNANIRPLHF.

This chain joins TRBV7-3 and TRBJ1-2; 7 nucleotides align to TRBD1. CDR1 and CDR2 (germline): SGHTA, FQGTGA. V was pared by 4 bases and J by 1 base, with 3 bases of the junction left unmatched. This CDR3 region has 14 residues. In nucleotides, the CDR3 is TGTGCCAGCAGCTATGACAGGGATAACTATGGCTACACCTTC. It encodes CASSYDRDNYGYTF.

V and J are TRBV7-3 and TRBJ1-1; TRBD1 is a possible D gene (6 bases). CDR1 is SGHTA and CDR2 is FQGTGA in the germline V gene. V was cut by 5 bases and J by 4 bases, with 20 bases left in between. The CDR3 is 16 residues long. Written as DNA, the CDR3 is TGTGCCAGCAGCCTAGGGGGATGGGGCGGGAGCACTGAAGCTTTCTTT. It is translated as CASSLGGWGGSTEAFF.